A selection of T cell receptor beta chains follows, all from one sample in a study of beta chain features in type 1 diabetes. Profiled with immunoSEQ multiplex PCR; TCRdb holds only in-frame clones, not every one. The sample carries about 280,000 clones, roughly 15% recorded once. Sequences were obtained from naive CD4+ T cells from blood. Receptors were obtained from a man aged 18 to 29 with type 1 diabetes. CDR3s include the opening cysteine and the closing phenylalanine or tryptophan. D genes are given only for firm matches. Size is stated for part of the rows, as once, few or many counts, or as a class when the clone is expanded.

NA	TRBV29-1	TRBJ2-2	few	TGCAGCGGACGGGGGACCGGGGAGCTGTTTTTT	CSGRGTGELFF
NA	TRBV29-1	TRBJ1-5	few	TGCAGCGTTGGTAGGGAGGGTCAGCCCCAGCATTTT	CSVGREGQPQHF
TRBD2	TRBV7-2	TRBJ2-1	NA	TGTGCCAGCAGCTTAAGGGCGGGGGGGTTAACGGACCTCAATGAGCAGTTCTTC	CASSLRAGGLTDLNEQFF
NA	TRBV14	TRBJ1-1	few	TGTGCCAGCAGACACGATCAAAGGGGGGAAGCTTTCTTT	CASRHDQRGEAFF
TRBD1	TRBV5-1	TRBJ1-1	few	TGCGCCAGCAGCTCAGGGGGCGTAGGTGTAGGTCAAGCTTTCTTT	CASSSGGVGVGQAFF
TRBD1	TRBV27	TRBJ1-1	few	TGTGCCAGCAGGGTGGACAGGAGGTCTGAAGCTTTCTTT	CASRVDRRSEAFF
TRBD1	TRBV19	TRBJ1-5	NA	TGTGCCAGTAGTACGGAAGGACAGGGGAATCAGCCCCAGCATTTT	CASSTEGQGNQPQHF
NA	TRBV5-4	TRBJ1-6	NA	TGTGCCAGCAGCTCAAAGGGGATGTATAATTCACCCCTCCACTTT	CASSSKGMYNSPLHF
NA	TRBV29-1	TRBJ2-3	few	TGCAGCTTGGGGGGGCGAGGAGATACGCAGTATTTT	CSLGGRGDTQYF
NA	TRBV11-2	TRBJ2-7	NA	TGTGCCAGCAGCTGGGGCCGGGTTGGGTACGAGCAGTACTTC	CASSWGRVGYEQYF
TRBD1	TRBV7-2	TRBJ1-2	NA	TGTGCCAGCAGCTTAGCGCGGGACAGTTATGGCTACACCTTC	CASSLARDSYGYTF
TRBD2	TRBV7-2	TRBJ2-5	NA	TGTGCCAGCAGCTTCTGGACTAGCGGGGGCCATCCGAGAGAGACCCAGTACTTC	CASSFWTSGGHPRETQYF
TRBD2	TRBV10-3	TRBJ2-7	NA	TGTGCCATCAGTGAAGCTAGCGGGAAAGTTAACGAGCAGTACTTC	CAISEASGKVNEQYF
TRBD2	TRBV11-2	TRBJ2-1	NA	TGTGCCAGCAGCCGACTAGCGGGGGGGCGTCGCTACAATGAGCAGTTCTTC	CASSRLAGGRRYNEQFF
NA	TRBV30	TRBJ1-1	few	TGTGCCTGGAGTGTACAAGGGGTAGCTTTCTTT	CAWSVQGVAFF
NA	TRBV7-9	TRBJ2-7	few	TGTGCCAGCAGTTCGGGACACCGGGGCGAGCAGTACTTC	CASSSGHRGEQYF
TRBD2	TRBV7-2	TRBJ2-2	NA	TGTGCCAGCAGCCCTCGGACTAGTTCCGGGGAGCTGTTTTTT	CASSPRTSSGELFF
NA	TRBV27	TRBJ1-2	few	TGTGCCAGCAGTCCAACTAGGGGGGGTTGGGATGGCTACACCTTC	CASSPTRGGWDGYTF
TRBD2	TRBV9	TRBJ2-2	NA	TGTGCCAGCAGCGTTACTAGCGGGGTGAACACCGGGGAGCTGTTTTTT	CASSVTSGVNTGELFF
TRBD1	TRBV27	TRBJ2-6	few	TGTGCCACCGCGCCAGGACAGGGGGCGCCTGGGGCCAACGTCCTGACTTTC	CATAPGQGAPGANVLTF
NA	TRBV5-1	TRBJ2-7	few	TGCGCCAGCAGCACCGGGGGTAGCGCCTACGAGCAGTACTTC	CASSTGGSAYEQYF
TRBD2	TRBV7-2	TRBJ2-5	NA	TGTGCCAGCAGCCACGGGAGGGAGGAGACCCAGTACTTC	CASSHGREETQYF
TRBD1	TRBV6-5	TRBJ1-5	NA	TGTGCCAGCAGTCCTCAGGGGGGCAATCAGCCCCAGCATTTT	CASSPQGGNQPQHF